This T cell receptor beta chain is drawn from a study of blood T cells in healthy people across ages. Details on this clonotype: Its specificity is unknown.

Germline V gives CDR1 SGHNT, CDR2 YYREEE (reference sequence). This CDR3 spans 16 amino acids. Trimming cost V 1 base and J 1 base; bases outside gene matches: 3. Study-wide results and caveats: Both higher diversity and more naive CD4+ cells marked long-lived donors when set against aged donors. The fall in TCR beta diversity per million T cells was roughly linear with age.

Total RNA was isolated from each sample in quantities of at least 6 micrograms. It was with a sample-barcoded 5' primer and a J-beta primer mix that a second PCR of about 7 to 12 cycles was run. Researchers report that a template-switch adaptor with 12 random nucleotides tagged each cDNA molecule. TCRdb analysed the 5' RACE reads with MiXCR anew, one entry per CDR3 protein. The table shows 890,000 or so distinct CDR3 sequences, with 62% occurring only once. The TCR comes from a man aged 30 to 45 in good health. Sequenced: blood. The gene calls are TRBV5-4 and TRBJ2-1, with 9 bases identical to TRBD2. The CDR3 nucleotides read TGTGCCAGCAGCTTGTCAGCGGGGGGATCCTACAATGAGCAGTTCTTC. It translates to CASSLSAGGSYNEQFF.